These T cell receptor beta chains were read from a single sample in a study of human T cells and chemical hapten exposure. TCRdb independently ran MiXCR on the RACE reads; one entry per CDR3 protein. This sample has fewer than 70,000 distinct CDR3 sequences; around 9.9% occur once, and the top ten carry approximately 5.5%. The input for sequencing was whole blood, taken in connection with sensitization to the hapten diphenylcyclopropenone (DPC). Source of these receptors: a woman in her forties or fifties with alopecia areata. Some clones in this sample may be carry-over from other donors' samples. CDR3s include the opening cysteine and the closing phenylalanine or tryptophan. Fields, in order: V gene, D gene, clone size, J gene, CDR3 protein, CDR3 DNA. D genes are given only for firm matches. Clone size appears in some rows only: once, few, many, or a class for an expanded clone.

TRBV5-1,-,-,TRBJ1-5,CASSLAGNYNQPQHF,TGCGCCAGCAGCTTGGCGGGGAATTACAATCAGCCCCAGCATTTT
TRBV4-1,-,many,TRBJ1-5,CASSQDLRGNQPQHF,TGCGCCAGCAGCCAAGATCTCCGGGGGAATCAGCCCCAGCATTTT
TRBV18,-,few,TRBJ1-4,CASSHTTASTNEKLFF,TGTGCCAGCTCACATACAACAGCTTCAACTAATGAAAAACTGTTTTTT
TRBV18,TRBD1,few,TRBJ1-4,CASSHGTGRIEKLFF,TGTGCCAGCTCACACGGGACAGGCCGGATCGAAAAACTGTTTTTT
TRBV6-2/TRBV6-3,-,many,TRBJ2-4,CASSYPGEAKNIQYF,TGTGCCAGCAGTTATCCTGGGGAAGCCAAAAACATTCAGTACTTC
TRBV29-1,TRBD1,many,TRBJ2-1,CSVSTLTGLVDEQFF,TGCAGCGTTTCCACTTTGACAGGGTTGGTCGATGAGCAGTTCTTC
TRBV7-2,-,-,TRBJ1-5,CASSLEQLGNQPQHF,TGTGCCAGCAGCTTGGAACAGTTGGGCAATCAGCCCCAGCATTTT
TRBV28,-,few,TRBJ2-7,CASSPHRNWLYF,TGTGCCAGCAGTCCTCATCGAAATTGGCTGTACTTC
TRBV20-1,TRBD2,many,TRBJ2-3,CSARVFKREASDTQYF,TGCAGTGCTAGAGTGTTTAAGCGGGAAGCCTCAGATACGCAGTATTTT
TRBV28,-,-,TRBJ2-1,CASSLRWQRSYNEQFF,TGTGCCAGCAGTTTGAGGTGGCAGAGGTCCTACAATGAGCAGTTCTTC
TRBV29-1,-,many,TRBJ2-3,CSVEKGEGDTQYF,TGCAGCGTTGAAAAGGGGGAGGGGGATACGCAGTATTTT
TRBV14,TRBD2,few,TRBJ2-1,CASSQGLAVLSSYNEQFF,TGTGCCAGCAGCCAGGGACTAGCGGTCTTAAGCTCCTACAATGAGCAGTTCTTC
TRBV15,TRBD2,-,TRBJ2-3,CATSRSSGTGTQYF,TGTGCCACCAGCAGGAGTAGCGGGACGGGTACGCAGTATTTT
TRBV7-9,-,many,TRBJ1-5,CASSLAGGPNQPQHF,TGTGCCAGCAGCTTAGCCGGGGGTCCCAATCAGCCCCAGCATTTT
TRBV2,-,many,TRBJ1-1,CASSEAGGSSVGQAFF,TGTGCCAGCAGTGAAGCGGGTGGATCCTCCGTAGGTCAAGCTTTCTTT
TRBV2,-,few,TRBJ2-5,CASSGGRGETQYF,TGTGCCAGCAGTGGGGGGAGAGGAGAGACCCAGTACTTC
TRBV28,TRBD2,many,TRBJ2-1,CASSPQGLAGRNEQFF,TGTGCCAGCAGTCCGCAGGGACTAGCGGGCCGAAATGAGCAGTTCTTC
TRBV11-2,-,-,TRBJ1-6,CASSLVGTQNSPLHF,TGTGCCAGCAGCTTAGTCGGGACGCAAAATTCACCCCTCCACTTT
TRBV29-1,TRBD1,many,TRBJ2-1,CSESTGLNEQFF,TGCAGCGAATCGACAGGGTTGAATGAGCAGTTCTTC
TRBV7-2,TRBD1,many,TRBJ2-7,CASSLWTGGGYEQYF,TGTGCCAGCAGCTTATGGACAGGGGGCGGTTACGAGCAGTACTTC
TRBV2,-,many,TRBJ2-7,CASSDRGKPYEQYF,TGTGCCAGCAGTGATCGGGGGAAGCCCTACGAGCAGTACTTC
TRBV30,TRBD1,-,TRBJ1-2,CAWAGQVFFSGYTF,TGTGCCTGGGCGGGACAGGTTTTTTTCTCTGGCTACACCTTC